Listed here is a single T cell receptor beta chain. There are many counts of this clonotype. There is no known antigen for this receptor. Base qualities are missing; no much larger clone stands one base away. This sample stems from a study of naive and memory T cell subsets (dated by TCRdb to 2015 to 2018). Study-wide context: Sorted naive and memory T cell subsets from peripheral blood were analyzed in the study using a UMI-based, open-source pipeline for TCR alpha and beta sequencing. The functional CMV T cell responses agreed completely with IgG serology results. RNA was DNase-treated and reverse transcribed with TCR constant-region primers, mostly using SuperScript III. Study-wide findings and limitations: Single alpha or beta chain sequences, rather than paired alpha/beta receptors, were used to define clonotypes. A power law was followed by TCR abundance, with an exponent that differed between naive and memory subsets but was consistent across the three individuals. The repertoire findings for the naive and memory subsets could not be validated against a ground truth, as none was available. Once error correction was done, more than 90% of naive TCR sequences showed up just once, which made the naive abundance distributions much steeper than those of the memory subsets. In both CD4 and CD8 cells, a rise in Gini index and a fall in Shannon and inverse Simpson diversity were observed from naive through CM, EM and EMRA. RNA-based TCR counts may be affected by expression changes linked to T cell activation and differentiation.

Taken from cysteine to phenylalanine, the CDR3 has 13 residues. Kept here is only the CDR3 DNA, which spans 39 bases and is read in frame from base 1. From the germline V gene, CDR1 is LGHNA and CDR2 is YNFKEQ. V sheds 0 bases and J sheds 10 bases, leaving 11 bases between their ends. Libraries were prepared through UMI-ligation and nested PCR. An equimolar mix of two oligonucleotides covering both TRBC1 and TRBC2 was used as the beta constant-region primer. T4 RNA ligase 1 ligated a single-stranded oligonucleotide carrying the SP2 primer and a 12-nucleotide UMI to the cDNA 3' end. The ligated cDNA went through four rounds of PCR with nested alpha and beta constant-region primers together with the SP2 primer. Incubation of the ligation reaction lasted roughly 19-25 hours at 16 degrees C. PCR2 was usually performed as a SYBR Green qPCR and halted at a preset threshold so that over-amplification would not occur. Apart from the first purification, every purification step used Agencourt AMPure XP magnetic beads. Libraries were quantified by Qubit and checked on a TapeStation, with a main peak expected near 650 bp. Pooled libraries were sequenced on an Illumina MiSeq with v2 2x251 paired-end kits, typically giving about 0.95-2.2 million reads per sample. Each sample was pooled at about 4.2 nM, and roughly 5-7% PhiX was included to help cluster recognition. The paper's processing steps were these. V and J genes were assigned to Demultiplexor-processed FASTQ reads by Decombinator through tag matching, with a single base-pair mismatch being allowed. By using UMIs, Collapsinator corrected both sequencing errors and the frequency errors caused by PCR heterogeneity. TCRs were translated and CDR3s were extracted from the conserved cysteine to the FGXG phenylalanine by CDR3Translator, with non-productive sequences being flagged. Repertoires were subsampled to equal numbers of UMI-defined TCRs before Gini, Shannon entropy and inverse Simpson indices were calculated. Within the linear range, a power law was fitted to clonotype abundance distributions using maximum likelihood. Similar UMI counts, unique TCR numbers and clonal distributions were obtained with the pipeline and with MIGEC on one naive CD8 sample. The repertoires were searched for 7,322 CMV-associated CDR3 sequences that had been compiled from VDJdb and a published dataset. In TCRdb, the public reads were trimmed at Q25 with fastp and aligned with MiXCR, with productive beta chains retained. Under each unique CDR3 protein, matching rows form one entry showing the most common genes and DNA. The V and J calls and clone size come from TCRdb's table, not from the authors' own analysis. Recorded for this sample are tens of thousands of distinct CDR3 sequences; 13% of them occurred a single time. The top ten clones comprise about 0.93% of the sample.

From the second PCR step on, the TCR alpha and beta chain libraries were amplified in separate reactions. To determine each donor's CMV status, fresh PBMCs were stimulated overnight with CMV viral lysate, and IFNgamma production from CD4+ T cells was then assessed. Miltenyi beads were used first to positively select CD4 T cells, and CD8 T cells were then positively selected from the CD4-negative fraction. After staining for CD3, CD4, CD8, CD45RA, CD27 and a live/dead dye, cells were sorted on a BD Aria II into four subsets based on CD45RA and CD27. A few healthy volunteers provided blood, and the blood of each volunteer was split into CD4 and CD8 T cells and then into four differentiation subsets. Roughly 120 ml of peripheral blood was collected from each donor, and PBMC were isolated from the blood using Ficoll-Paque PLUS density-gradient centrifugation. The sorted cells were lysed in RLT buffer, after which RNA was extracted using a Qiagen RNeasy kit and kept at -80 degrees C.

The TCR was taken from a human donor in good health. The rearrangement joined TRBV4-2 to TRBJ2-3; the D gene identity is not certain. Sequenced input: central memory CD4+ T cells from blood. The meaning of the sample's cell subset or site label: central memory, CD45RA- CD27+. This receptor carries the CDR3 CASSQEPNSPQYF. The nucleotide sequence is TGTGCCAGCAGCCAAGAGCCCAACTCACCGCAGTATTTT.